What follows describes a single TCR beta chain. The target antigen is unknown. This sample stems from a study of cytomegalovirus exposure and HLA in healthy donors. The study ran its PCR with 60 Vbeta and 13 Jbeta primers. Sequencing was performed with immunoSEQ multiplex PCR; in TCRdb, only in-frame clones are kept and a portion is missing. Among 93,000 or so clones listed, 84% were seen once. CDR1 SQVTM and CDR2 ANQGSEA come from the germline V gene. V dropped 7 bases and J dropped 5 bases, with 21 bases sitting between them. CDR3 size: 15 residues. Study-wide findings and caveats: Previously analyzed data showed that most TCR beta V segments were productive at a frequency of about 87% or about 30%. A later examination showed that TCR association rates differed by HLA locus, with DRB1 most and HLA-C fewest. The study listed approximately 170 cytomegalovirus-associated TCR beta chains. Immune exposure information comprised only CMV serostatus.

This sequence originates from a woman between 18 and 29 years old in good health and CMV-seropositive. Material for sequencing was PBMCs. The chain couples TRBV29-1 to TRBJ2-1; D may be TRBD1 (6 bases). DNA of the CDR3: TGCAGCGCCGGCGGAGGCAGGGGCGGCCACAATGAGCAGTTCTTC. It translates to CSAGGGRGGHNEQFF.